This T cell receptor beta chain was sequenced in a study of cytomegalovirus exposure and HLA in healthy donors. Here immunoSEQ multiplex PCR was the method, and the copy in TCRdb shows in-frame clones only, minus some. The sample has about 140,000 clones, 80% to 90% seen once. The V gene's germline CDR1 is SQVTM and CDR2 ANQGSEA. V lost 4 bases, J lost 9 bases, and 15 bases stayed unmatched. This CDR3 region has 15 residues. This clone was counted many times. This TCR derives from a woman under 30 in good health and CMV-seropositive. The rearrangement uses TRBV29-1 and TRBJ2-1; 7 nucleotides align to TRBD1. The sample taken for sequencing was PBMCs. The CDR3 is CSVGGVRQGVSEQFF. DNA for the CDR3: TGCAGCGTTGGCGGTGTTAGACAGGGCGTAAGTGAGCAGTTCTTC.